This record looks at one T cell receptor beta chain sequence and its context. Its antigen remains unidentified. This sample was included in a study of cytomegalovirus exposure and HLA in healthy donors. Study in general: Of the donors genotyped, several hundred in all, 75% to 85% fell in the Caucasian-associated ancestry cluster.

13 Jbeta primers and 60 Vbeta primers were used for the PCR. This table comes from immunoSEQ multiplex PCR, and its TCRdb copy is limited to in-frame clones, with some not included. The data show about 180,000 clones, with 65% to 85% seen just once and about 1.3% held by the top ten. The study, taken as a whole, reports: Altogether, 170 or so TCR beta chains were recorded as cytomegalovirus-associated. Earlier findings revealed that most TCR beta V segments proved productive either about 87% or about 30% of the time.

This receptor was identified in a girl under 18 in good health and CMV-seropositive. Sample: PBMCs.

DNA for the CDR3: TGTGCCAGCAGCTTGGGGGGAGCGCGCTCCTACGAGCAGTACTTC. Protein: CASSLGGARSYEQYF. The chain joins TRBV5-6 to TRBJ2-7; D may be TRBD2 (5 bases). The germline CDR1 and CDR2 sequences are SGHDT and YYEEEE. Trimming took off 0 bases at V and 0 bases at J, with 10 bases between the two ends. The CDR3 contains 15 residues.